This T cell receptor beta chain was obtained from a study of cytomegalovirus exposure and HLA in healthy donors. Study-wide results and limits: Altogether, more than 150 TCR beta chains were recorded as cytomegalovirus-associated. Follow-up analysis seemed to connect common viral pathogens with several of the most significant clusters identified.

Use of 60 Vbeta and 13 Jbeta primers characterized the PCR. Clones were sequenced by immunoSEQ multiplex PCR, and TCRdb holds only the in-frame ones, with some missing. The sample contains more than 150,000 clones, roughly 85% of which appear only once. As concerns this clone: The antigen is unknown.

The CDR3 is made up of 14 amino acids. Looked up from germline, CDR1 is MRHNA and CDR2 is SNTAGT. V gave up 0 bases and J gave up 12 bases; unmatched junction bases: 2. The sequencing input was PBMCs. The chain carries TRBV6-4 and TRBJ2-1; 13 bases map to TRBD2. The source is a man between 18 and 29 years old in good health and CMV-seropositive. The CDR3 here is CASSDSGLAGRQFF. The DNA for the CDR3 is TGTGCCAGCAGTGACTCGGGACTAGCGGGGCGGCAGTTCTTC.